The 25 T cell receptor beta chains below all came from one sample that was sequenced in a study of shared clonotypes between healthy human individuals. TCRdb's copy holds only in-frame clones and misses some; the assay was immunoSEQ multiplex PCR. The sample includes some 2,100,000 clones, roughly 95% of them seen just once. Sequencing was carried out using naive CD4+ T cells sorted from blood. Noted subset: CD45RA+ positively selected. Receptors originate from a man in his late teens or twenties in good health.

The chain recombines TRBV11-2 with TRBJ1-1; 7 bases are shared with TRBD1. CDR3 length: 12 amino acids. Germline loops: CDR1 SGHAT, CDR2 FQNNGV. V shed 4 bases, J shed 7 bases, and the junction held 3 bases outside the gene matches. The CDR3 reads CASSSTGNEAFF. In DNA, the CDR3 is TGTGCCAGCAGCTCGACAGGGAATGAAGCTTTCTTT.

This rearrangement joins TRBV27 to TRBJ1-6, with D unresolved. V was cut by 5 bases and J by 10 bases, with 12 bases left in between. CDR1 and CDR2 from the germline V gene are MNHEY and SMNVEV (reference sequence). The CDR3 runs 13 residues. The CDR3 nucleotides read TGTGCCAGCAGTCTCACCTCGATCTCACCCCTCCACTTT. This codes for CASSLTSISPLHF.

Concerning this clone itself: Other DNA sequences in the sample encode the same CDR3. The chain is built from TRBV13 and TRBJ1-1; D gene uncertain. The CDR3 runs 14 residues. Trimming took off 0 bases at V and 0 bases at J, with 5 bases between the two ends. Looked up from germline, CDR1 is PRHDT and CDR2 is FYEKMQ (reference sequence). The CDR3 reads CASSLGQLNTEAFF. The CDR3 region has the DNA TGTGCCAGCAGCTTAGGCCAGTTGAACACTGAAGCTTTCTTT.

The rearrangement joins TRBV5-1 to TRBJ2-1; 7 bases align to TRBD1. The ends lost 5 bases at V and 9 bases at J; junction bases unmatched: 5. CDR1 and CDR2 (germline): SGHRS, YFSETQ. The CDR3 contains 12 residues. The CDR3 here is CASSEQGLEQFF. CDR3 in DNA: TGCGCCAGCAGTGAACAGGGGCTTGAGCAGTTCTTC.

The chain recombines TRBV18 with TRBJ2-5; 11 bases agree with TRBD2. Trimming took 4 bases from V and 4 from J; bases not matched to a gene: 8. The CDR3 sequence is 16 residues long. Germline-derived CDR1 and CDR2 are KGHSH and LQKENI. The CDR3 here is CASSRNLAGGGETQYF. CDR3 bases: TGTGCCAGCTCACGGAACCTAGCGGGGGGCGGAGAGACCCAGTACTTC.

This chain joins TRBV7-6 and TRBJ1-5, with TRBD1 matching 9 bases. CDR1 is SGHVS, CDR2 FNYEAQ, per germline. The CDR3 is 14 residues long. Trimming at V came to 5 bases and at J to 8 bases, leaving 7 bases not matched to a gene. CDR3 sequence (DNA): TGTGCCAGCAGCGAGTCAACAGGGGGCAAGCCCCAGCATTTT. This translates into CASSESTGGKPQHF.

V is TRBV25-1 and J is TRBJ1-6; D may be TRBD1 (5 bases). V lost 5 bases and J 1 base, leaving 15 bases between the germline ends. Germline CDR1 is MGHDK and CDR2 is SYGVNS. This CDR3 is built from 17 residues. CDR3 coding DNA: TGTGCCAGCAGTTCAGGGACTTGGTTTTCCTATAATTCACCCCTCCACTTT. Translating it yields CASSSGTWFSYNSPLHF. Complete variable domain (other parts from reference TRBV25-1 and TRBJ1-6): EADIYQTPRYLVIGTGKKITLECSQTMGHDKMYWYQQDPGMELHLIHYSYGVNSTEKGDLSSESTVSRIRTEHFPLTLESARPSHTSQYLCASSSGTWFSYNSPLHFGNGTRLTVT.

In its sample, this clone was seen a few times. This sample also contains other DNA sequences that code for the same CDR3. V and J are TRBV30 and TRBJ1-5; perhaps TRBD1 as D (6 bases). Germline CDR1 is GTSNPN and CDR2 is SVGIG (reference sequence). V was pared by 3 bases and J by 3 bases, with 9 bases between. CDR3 length: 13 residues. CDR3 protein: CAWSTGPNQPQHF. The CDR3 DNA is TGTGCCTGGAGCACAGGGCCCAATCAGCCCCAGCATTTT.

The rearrangement joins TRBV6-1 to TRBJ2-1, with 9 bases aligning to TRBD1. From germline, CDR1 is MNHNS and CDR2 SASEGT. The CDR3 is 16 amino acids. J lost 10 bases, V lost 1 base, and 11 bases had no gene match. CDR3 protein: CASSEGTGVYRGEQFF. CDR3 nucleotide sequence: TGTGCCAGCAGTGAAGGGACAGGGGTCTACCGGGGGGAGCAGTTCTTC.

In regard to this clone: Other nucleotide sequences from this sample produce the same CDR3. The chain employs TRBV10-3 and TRBJ1-2; D unresolved. Germline CDR1 is ENHRY and CDR2 is SYGVKD. The CDR3 runs 13 residues. Between the trimmed V and J ends, which lost 0 bases and 8 bases, there was a span of 10 bases. The CDR3 DNA is TGTGCCATCAGTGAGTCTTCTCCGGAGGGCTACACCTTC. It codes for CAISESSPEGYTF.

V usage is TRBV6-5 and J usage is TRBJ2-7; the match to TRBD2 covers 10 bases. The J segment lost 3 bases and the V segment lost 6 bases, leaving 5 bases of the junction unmatched. The CDR3 runs 14 residues. Germline V gives CDR1 MNHEY, CDR2 SVGAGI. The CDR3 loop reads CASRPGLASYEQYF. In DNA, the CDR3 is TGTGCCAGCAGACCGGGACTAGCGAGCTACGAGCAGTACTTC.

V and J are TRBV9 and TRBJ2-7, with TRBD2 matching 11 bases. The CDR3 has 15 residues. With V trimmed by 2 bases and J by 3 bases, 4 bases remained unmatched. From germline, CDR1 is SGDLS and CDR2 YYNGEE. Written as DNA, the CDR3 is TGTGCCAGCAGCGTCACTAGCGGGAGTTTCTACGAGCAGTACTTC. Translation gives CASSVTSGSFYEQYF.

The chain recombines TRBV5-1 with TRBJ2-7; a weak D match, TRBD2 (6 bases). The germline V gene encodes CDR1 SGHRS and CDR2 YFSETQ. With 7 bases removed from V and 0 bases from J, the gap between germline ends came to 14 bases. The length of the CDR3 is 14 residues. The CDR3 loop reads CASRPSELSYEQYF. CDR3 DNA sequence: TGCGCCAGCCGCCCTAGCGAACTCTCCTACGAGCAGTACTTC. Full variable domain (remainder filled in from reference TRBV5-1 and TRBJ2-7): KAGVTQTPRYLIKTRGQQVTLSCSPISGHRSVSWYQQTPGQGLQFLFEYFSETQRNKGNFPGRFSGRQFSNSRSEMNVSTLELGDSALYLCASRPSELSYEQYFGPGTRLTVT.

The genes are TRBV7-2 and TRBJ2-2, with D possibly TRBD1 on 6 matching bases. This CDR3 region has 13 residues. CDR1 is SGHTA, CDR2 FQGNSA, per germline. With 1 base removed from V and 7 bases from J, the gap between germline ends came to 7 bases. The chain's CDR3 is CASSLEGVGELFF. CDR3 bases: TGTGCCAGCAGCTTAGAGGGGGTCGGGGAGCTGTTTTTT.

The chain employs TRBV5-1 and TRBJ1-4, with no clear D. Germline V gene data show CDR1 as SGHRS and CDR2 as YFSETQ. Trimming pared 1 base from V and 0 bases from J, leaving 4 bases between. This CDR3 is built from 14 residues. The CDR3 protein is CASSLTTTNEKLFF. The CDR3 DNA follows: TGCGCCAGCAGCTTGACCACAACTAATGAAAAACTGTTTTTT.

This clone appeared a few times. This chain joins TRBV5-4 and TRBJ2-7; D gene unclear. Trimming cost V 0 bases and J 8 bases, with 12 bases left between them. Looked up from germline, CDR1 is SGHNT and CDR2 is YYREEE (reference sequence). This CDR3 has 13 amino acids. The DNA of the CDR3 is TGTGCCAGCAGCTTGGTCTCGGGTACGAAGCAGTACTTC. Its protein is CASSLVSGTKQYF.

This chain links TRBV5-1 with TRBJ1-1; D ambiguous. Germline CDR1 SGHRS, CDR2 YFSETQ. The CDR3 extends over 12 amino acids. V lost 0 bases to trimming and J lost 8 bases, with 8 bases between them. CDR3 sequence reads: CASSLDAREAFF. CDR3 DNA sequence: TGCGCCAGCAGCTTGGATGCCCGGGAAGCTTTCTTT. Using reference TRBV5-1 and TRBJ1-1 for the parts outside the CDR3, the full variable domain is KAGVTQTPRYLIKTRGQQVTLSCSPISGHRSVSWYQQTPGQGLQFLFEYFSETQRNKGNFPGRFSGRQFSNSRSEMNVSTLELGDSALYLCASSLDAREAFFGQGTRLTVV.

This chain links TRBV4-3 with TRBJ1-1; no clear D. Between the trimmed V and J ends, which lost 0 bases and 1 base, there was a span of 12 bases. This CDR3 comprises 16 residues. Germline values: CDR1 LGHNA, CDR2 YSLEER. The CDR3 region has the DNA TGCGCCAGCAGCCAAGATCCCTTATGGGGGAACACTGAAGCTTTCTTT. It encodes CASSQDPLWGNTEAFF.

The chain has TRBV5-1 and TRBJ2-7; D not resolved. Trimming pared 4 bases from V and 7 bases from J, leaving 21 bases between. Germline CDR1 reads SGHRS; CDR2 reads YFSETQ. The CDR3 contains 15 residues. The CDR3 here is CASSRRPGEGGEQYF. The CDR3 DNA is TGCGCCAGCAGCCGAAGGCCGGGTGAAGGCGGTGAGCAGTACTTC.

Worth noting for this clone: The same CDR3 arises from other DNA sequences in this sample as well. The chain uses TRBV15 and TRBJ2-3; 7 nucleotides align to TRBD1. CDR1 is LNHNV and CDR2 is YYDKDF in the germline V gene (reference sequence). This CDR3 spans 14 amino acids. V dropped 3 bases and J dropped 3; count of bases not matched to a gene: 3. The CDR3 DNA reads as TGTGCCACCAGCAGCCGACAGGGAACAGATACGCAGTATTTT. It encodes CATSSRQGTDTQYF.

The chain has TRBV11-2 and TRBJ2-5, with a weak D call TRBD2 (6 bases). The CDR3 totals 15 residues. Per germline, CDR1 SGHAT and CDR2 FQNNGV. The V and J ends lost 5 bases and 5 bases respectively, with 18 bases between them. The CDR3 sequence is CASSKDGGAFETQYF. The CDR3 DNA sequence: TGTGCCAGCAGCAAAGACGGGGGAGCATTCGAGACCCAGTACTTC.

This chain joins TRBV29-1 and TRBJ2-3; 11 bases are shared with TRBD1. CDR1 is SQVTM and CDR2 is ANQGSEA in the germline V gene. J lost 1 base, V lost 6 bases, and 6 bases had no gene match. The CDR3 has 15 amino acids. CDR3 protein: CSVLGTGGGTDTQYF. Written as DNA, the CDR3 is TGCAGCGTCCTTGGGACAGGGGGTGGCACAGATACGCAGTATTTT.

The gene calls are TRBV5-1 and TRBJ2-7, with 12 bases aligning to TRBD2. CDR1 is SGHRS and CDR2 is YFSETQ in the germline V gene. The V gene end was trimmed by 4 bases and the J gene end by 3 bases; junction bases not matched to a gene: 11. This CDR3 spans 17 amino acids. The CDR3 DNA sequence: TGCGCCAGCAGCGTCACGACTAGCGGGAGCCCCGACTACGAGCAGTACTTC. It translates to CASSVTTSGSPDYEQYF. Complete variable domain (other parts from reference TRBV5-1 and TRBJ2-7): KAGVTQTPRYLIKTRGQQVTLSCSPISGHRSVSWYQQTPGQGLQFLFEYFSETQRNKGNFPGRFSGRQFSNSRSEMNVSTLELGDSALYLCASSVTTSGSPDYEQYFGPGTRLTVT.

Notes on this clone: Other DNA sequences in this specimen translate into the identical CDR3. This chain connects TRBV18 to TRBJ2-5; 9 positions match TRBD2. Germline lookup yields CDR1 KGHSH and CDR2 LQKENI. V lost 1 base, J lost 5 bases, and 2 bases stayed unmatched. The CDR3 covers 14 residues. CDR3 bases: TGTGCCAGCTCACCACTAGCGGGAGTGGAGACCCAGTACTTC. Encoded protein: CASSPLAGVETQYF. Full variable domain (remainder filled in from reference TRBV18 and TRBJ2-5): NAGVMQNPRHLVRRRGQEARLRCSPMKGHSHVYWYRQLPEEGLKFMVYLQKENIIDESGMPKERFSAEFPKEGPSILRIQQVVRGDSAAYFCASSPLAGVETQYFGPGTRLLVL.

This sequence joins TRBV28 and TRBJ1-5; D might be TRBD1 (5 bases). CDR1 is MDHEN and CDR2 is SYDVKM in the germline V gene. Trimming left V 2 bases short and J 5 bases short, with 16 bases between. The CDR3 loop spans 16 amino acids. CDR3 DNA sequence: TGTGCCAGCAGTTTAGGTTTGGGCAGGGTGTATCAGCCCCAGCATTTT. Translating it yields CASSLGLGRVYQPQHF.